This T cell receptor beta chain came from a study of neurological immune-mediated disorders. Study outcomes and limitations: The highest TCR clonal expansion occurred in HTLV-1-associated myelopathy; multiple sclerosis fell below healthy controls.

The sorted-subset TCR libraries were prepared using 1 million CD4+ or CD8+ T cells as the starting material. Germline CDR1 and CDR2: SGHTA and FQGTGA. The CDR3 is 12 amino acids. The germline V and J ends were trimmed by 5 bases and 8 bases, with 9 bases remaining between them. The sample holds many counts of this clonotype. The target antigen is unknown. 5'RACE with 10-nucleotide random UMIs generated the cDNA. MiXCR, run by TCRdb on the 5' RACE reads, gives a single entry per CDR3 protein. Among around 10,000 distinct CDR3 sequences, roughly 21% were seen once, and the ten largest hold 50%. The rearrangement links TRBV7-3 to TRBJ2-2, with D uncertain. The sequence came from a woman aged 60 to 75 with HTLV-1-associated myelopathy (HAM/TSP). The sample was CD8+ T cells from blood. The CDR3 coding sequence is TGTGCCAGCAGCCCGACTGGGGGGGAGCTGTTTTTT. Encoded protein: CASSPTGGELFF. The full variable domain, rest sourced from reference TRBV7-3 and TRBJ2-2, is GAGVSQTPSNKVTEKGKYVELRCDPISGHTALYWYRQSLGQGPEFLIYFQGTGAADDSGLPNDRFFAVRPEGSVSTLKIQRTERGDSAVYLCASSPTGGELFFGEGSRLTVL.